The text below deals with one T cell receptor beta chain. Only in-frame clones appear in the TCRdb table, and some are missing; sequencing was by immunoSEQ multiplex PCR. This table holds approximately 66,000 clones, roughly 89% found once. The CDR3 has 15 residues. Germline V gene data show CDR1 as LNHDA and CDR2 as SQIVND (reference sequence). V shed 4 bases and J 8 bases; nucleotides not matched to a gene: 11. This specimen comes from a study of control samples from healthy donors and cancer patients. This sequence was found in a man in his 60s with colorectal cancer. The rearrangement joins TRBV19 to TRBJ2-1; 7 bases are shared with TRBD1. Sequenced material: PBMCs. The CDR3 DNA reads TGTGCCAGTAGTAGCCCCGGGACAGCTTTCGATGAGCAGTTCTTC. Encoded protein: CASSSPGTAFDEQFF.